This TCR beta chain is from a study of T cell responses to AZD1222 COVID-19 vaccine. Using immunoSEQ multiplex PCR, the repertoire was profiled, and TCRdb retains in-frame clones only, with some absent. Altogether 100,000 to 120,000 clones are present, around 88% being singletons, with the ten largest covering less than 6.5%. Broader study findings: Spike-specific TCR depth and breadth grew after two AZD1222 doses. Spike as a whole was targeted by vaccine-associated CD4 TCRs, dominant at 160-218 and 743-854.

Turning to this clone: Its antigen is not known.

This CDR3 region has 16 residues. Germline V gives CDR1 SGHVS, CDR2 FQNEAQ. J gave up 2 bases and V 4 bases, and 9 bases lay outside the gene matches. The source is an adult who received the AZD1222 COVID-19 vaccine. This chain links TRBV7-8 with TRBJ2-3; 7 nucleotides agree with TRBD1. The specimen comprised peripheral blood, sampled 28 days after the second AZD1222 dose. CDR3 sequence: CASSSKRDRDTDTQYF. CDR3 bases: TGTGCCAGCAGCTCAAAACGGGACAGAGACACAGATACGCAGTATTTT.